A single sample is the source of the 6 T cell receptor beta chains below, sequenced in a study of CD8 T cells in Susac syndrome (dated by TCRdb to the late 2010s). Library prep was done by the immunoSEQ multiplex PCR assay. RNA was extracted using the RNeasy kit, and about 0.5 to 1 ug of the RNA was reverse transcribed with random hexamers. TCRdb trimmed the raw reads at Q25, called clones with MiXCR and kept productive beta chains. Each entry is one CDR3 protein sequence, shown with its most common DNA and genes. This sample has around 300,000 distinct CDR3 sequences in its table, and around nine tenths of those were observed once. 0.18% of the sample is held by the ten biggest clonotypes. Sequencing was performed on CD8+ T cells from PBMCs. The receptor source for this set is a human donor with multiple sclerosis.

The chain joins TRBV5-1 to TRBJ1-1; D is undetermined. CDR1 is SGHRS and CDR2 is YFSETQ in the germline V gene. V was trimmed by 4 bases and J by 1 base, leaving 11 bases between them. There are 14 residues in the CDR3. This CDR3 reads CASSPDGPNTEAFF. Here the CDR3 DNA reads TGCGCCAGCAGCCCCGATGGGCCGAACACTGAAGCTTTCTTT.

The V gene is TRBV6-5, the J gene TRBJ2-1; 14 nucleotides match TRBD2. This CDR3 region has 16 residues. V was clipped by 3 bases and J by 5 bases; unmatched bases: 3. Germline V lookup: CDR1 MNHEY, CDR2 SVGAGI. The CDR3, as DNA: TGTGCCAGCAGTTATTCGGGACTAGCGGGAGACAATGAGCAGTTCTTC. This encodes CASSYSGLAGDNEQFF.

The V gene is TRBV7-2, the J gene TRBJ2-7; 8 bases match TRBD1. After removal of 2 bases from V and 5 bases from J, the junction contained 8 bases not matched to a gene. There are 15 residues in the CDR3. From germline, CDR1 is SGHTA and CDR2 FQGNSA. Here the CDR3 reads CASSLQGARIDEQYF. For the CDR3, the DNA is TGTGCCAGCAGCTTACAGGGGGCGCGTATCGACGAGCAGTACTTC.

The V and J genes are TRBV7-2 and TRBJ2-7, with D perhaps matching TRBD1 or TRBD2 (5 bases each). Trimming took off 5 bases at V and 2 bases at J, with 13 bases between the two ends. CDR1 and CDR2 (germline): SGHTA, FQGNSA. This CDR3 is built from 14 residues. Written as DNA, the CDR3 is TGTGCCAGCAGCCGATGGGACCTTCCCTACGAGCAGTACTTC. Translating gives CASSRWDLPYEQYF. Drawing the rest from reference TRBV7-2 and TRBJ2-7, the complete variable domain is GAGVSQSPSNKVTEKGKDVELRCDPISGHTALYWYRQSLGQGLEFLIYFQGNSAPDKSGLPSDRFSAERTGGSVSTLTIQRTQQEDSAVYLCASSRWDLPYEQYFGPGTRLTVT.

This clonotype has a single count. This sequence joins TRBV6-1 and TRBJ2-1; D not certain. The V gene lost 7 bases and the J gene lost 0 bases, with 13 bases spanning the gap. CDR1 and CDR2 from the germline V gene are MNHNS and SASEGT. The CDR3 totals 15 residues. The CDR3, as DNA: TGTGCCAGCACGTCCGGACCGAGCTCCTACAATGAGCAGTTCTTC. Translation gives CASTSGPSSYNEQFF.

This sequence joins TRBV7-2 and TRBJ2-7; 8 bases align to TRBD1. Germline assignment: CDR1 SGHTA and CDR2 FQGNSA. Trimming removed 6 bases from V and 7 bases from J; junction bases left unmatched: 11. The CDR3 loop spans 14 amino acids. CDR3 sequence: CASRDRTGSWEQYF. In DNA form, the CDR3 reads TGTGCCAGCAGGGATAGGACAGGGAGTTGGGAGCAGTACTTC.